Listed here is a single T cell receptor (beta chain). Antigen specificity is unknown. The germline CDR1 and CDR2 sequences are SGHTA and FQGNSA. With 1 base removed from V and 3 bases from J, the gap between germline ends came to 15 bases. The CDR3 sequence is 16 residues long. The data originate from a study of T cells and copy number aberrations in small-cell lung cancer. Regarding the study as a whole: Compared with adjacent lung tissue, tumors had lower T-cell richness and clonality and non-significantly lower density. Sequencing artifacts are a known risk, since all specimens were formalin-fixed paraffin-embedded.

Here immunoSEQ multiplex PCR was the method, and the copy in TCRdb shows in-frame clones only, minus some. The sample lists around 1,300 clones, around 83% occurring once. All donors were smokers or heavy second-hand smokers. Only macrodissected tumor regions expected to provide at least 150 ng DNA were selected. The source is a woman aged 45-65 years with small cell lung cancer. The specimen was tumor tissue. The rearrangement uses TRBV7-2 and TRBJ1-2, with D maybe TRBD1 (6 bases). CDR3 amino acids: CASSLGGSGVDYGYTF. The CDR3 nucleotides are TGTGCCAGCAGCTTAGGGGGTTCAGGGGTTGACTATGGCTACACCTTC.